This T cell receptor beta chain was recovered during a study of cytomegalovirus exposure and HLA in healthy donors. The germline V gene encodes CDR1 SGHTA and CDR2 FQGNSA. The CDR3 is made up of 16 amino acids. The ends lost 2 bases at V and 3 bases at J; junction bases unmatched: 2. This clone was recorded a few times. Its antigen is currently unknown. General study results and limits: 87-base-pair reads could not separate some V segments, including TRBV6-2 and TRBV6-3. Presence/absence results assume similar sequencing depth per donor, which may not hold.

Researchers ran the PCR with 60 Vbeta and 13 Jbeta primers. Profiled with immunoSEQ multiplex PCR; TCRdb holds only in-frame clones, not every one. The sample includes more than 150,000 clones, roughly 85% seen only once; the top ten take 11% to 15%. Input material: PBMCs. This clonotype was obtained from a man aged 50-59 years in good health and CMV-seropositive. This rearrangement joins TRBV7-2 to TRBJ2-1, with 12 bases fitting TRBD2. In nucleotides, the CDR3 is TGTGCCAGCAGCTTACTAGCGGGGGGGAACTACAATGAGCAGTTCTTC. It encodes CASSLLAGGNYNEQFF. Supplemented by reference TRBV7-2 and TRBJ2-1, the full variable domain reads GAGVSQSPSNKVTEKGKDVELRCDPISGHTALYWYRQSLGQGLEFLIYFQGNSAPDKSGLPSDRFSAERTGGSVSTLTIQRTQQEDSAVYLCASSLLAGGNYNEQFFGPGTRLTVL.